This T cell receptor beta chain was captured in a study of cytomegalovirus exposure and HLA in healthy donors. The study, taken as a whole, reports: First-cohort TCR clusters tended to co-occur in the approximately 120 validation repertoires, a later analysis found. There were over 150 TCR beta chains listed as cytomegalovirus-associated.

Germline V gene lookup returns CDR1 MGHRA and CDR2 YSYEKL. This CDR3 is 15 amino acids long. V was shortened by 8 bases and J by 0 bases, with 14 bases between the two germline ends. On this clone: Its target is unknown.

Measured with immunoSEQ multiplex PCR; TCRdb has only the in-frame clones, and not every one. The sample contains some 140,000 clones, 86% of which appear only once. This TCR came from a human donor in good health. The chain is built from TRBV4-1 and TRBJ2-1, with TRBD1 as a possible D gene (6 bases). The sequenced sample consisted of PBMCs. In nucleotides, the CDR3 is TGCGCCAGCTCCGGAGCGACAGGCTCCTACAATGAGCAGTTCTTC. It encodes CASSGATGSYNEQFF.